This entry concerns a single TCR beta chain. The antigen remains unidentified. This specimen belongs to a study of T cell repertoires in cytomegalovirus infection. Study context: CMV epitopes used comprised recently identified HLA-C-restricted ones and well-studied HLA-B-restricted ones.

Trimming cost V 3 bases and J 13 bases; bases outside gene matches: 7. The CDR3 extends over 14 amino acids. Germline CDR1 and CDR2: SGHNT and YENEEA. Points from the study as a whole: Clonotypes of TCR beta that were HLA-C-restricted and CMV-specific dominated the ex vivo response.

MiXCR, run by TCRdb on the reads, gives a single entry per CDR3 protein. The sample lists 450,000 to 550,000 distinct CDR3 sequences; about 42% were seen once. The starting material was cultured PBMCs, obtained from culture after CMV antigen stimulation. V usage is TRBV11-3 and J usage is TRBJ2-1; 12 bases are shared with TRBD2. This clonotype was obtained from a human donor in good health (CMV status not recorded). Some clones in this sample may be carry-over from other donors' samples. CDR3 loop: CASSLGLAGFPQFF. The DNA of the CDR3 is TGTGCCAGCAGCTTGGGACTAGCGGGCTTCCCTCAGTTCTTC.